The rows below give T cell receptor beta chains drawn from one sample of a study of early T cells in non-severe SARS-CoV-2 infection. TCRdb reprocessed the 5' RACE reads via MiXCR and lists one record per CDR3 protein. The sample yields some 50,000 distinct CDR3 sequences, around 8.5% seen once. Material for sequencing was whole blood. The receptors shown here come from an adult who was a healthcare worker with PCR-confirmed SARS-CoV-2 infection or an uninfected control (not recorded which). CDR3s include the opening cysteine and the closing phenylalanine or tryptophan. The order of the fields is D gene, J gene, V gene, clone size, CDR3 protein, CDR3 DNA. A D gene is named only where the DNA matches it firmly. Where a row states a size, it is once, few, many or the class of an expanded clone; other rows omit it.

NA	TRBJ2-1	TRBV5-5	NA	CASSLGFRGRGEQFF	TGTGCCAGCAGCTTGGGATTCCGGGGCCGAGGTGAGCAGTTCTTC
NA	TRBJ2-7	TRBV6-6	few	CASSYRHQPYEQYF	TGTGCCAGCAGTTACCGCCACCAACCCTACGAGCAGTACTTC
NA	TRBJ1-2	TRBV10-3	few	CATHRGDGYTF	TGTGCCACCCATCGAGGTGATGGCTACACCTTC
NA	TRBJ2-3	TRBV11-2	few	CASSSDGSRDHLLSTDTQYF	TGTGCCAGCAGCTCCGATGGTTCCAGGGACCATCTATTGAGCACAGATACGCAGTATTTT
NA	TRBJ1-1	TRBV18	NA	CASSPTVRTEAFF	TGTGCCAGCTCACCCACGGTTAGGACTGAAGCTTTCTTT
TRBD1	TRBJ1-2	TRBV12-3/TRBV12-4	NA	CASRQGQWGNGYTF	TGTGCCAGCAGACAGGGACAGTGGGGAAATGGCTACACCTTC
TRBD2	TRBJ2-3	TRBV6-2/TRBV6-3	NA	CASSYVPAGGLEYF	TGTGCCAGCAGTTACGTTCCAGCGGGGGGGCTGGAGTATTTT
TRBD2	TRBJ2-3	TRBV30	NA	CAWEGSGGPPDTQYF	TGTGCCTGGGAGGGTAGCGGGGGGCCTCCAGATACGCAGTATTTT
NA	TRBJ2-4	TRBV27	many	CASGATFAKNIQYF	TGTGCCAGCGGGGCTACCTTCGCCAAAAACATTCAGTACTTC
NA	TRBJ1-1	TRBV12-3/TRBV12-4	many	CASSFGGASGAFF	TGTGCCAGCAGTTTCGGGGGGGCCTCGGGAGCTTTCTTT
NA	TRBJ2-2	TRBV7-9	many	CASSSPPGENTGELFF	TGTGCCAGCAGCTCCCCTCCGGGGGAGAACACCGGGGAGCTGTTTTTT
NA	TRBJ2-3	TRBV7-2	few	CASSPQVTDTQYF	TGTGCCAGCAGCCCCCAAGTCACAGATACGCAGTATTTT
TRBD1	TRBJ2-7	TRBV20-1	many	CSARDVGQGGSYEQYF	TGCAGTGCTAGAGATGTGGGACAGGGGGGTTCCTACGAGCAGTACTTC
NA	TRBJ1-1	TRBV7-3	many	CASSFDRSTEAFF	TGTGCCAGCAGCTTTGACAGGTCCACTGAAGCTTTCTTT
NA	TRBJ2-1	TRBV4-1	NA	CASSHILGGRTYNEQFF	TGCGCCAGCAGCCACATATTGGGGGGCCGCACCTACAATGAGCAGTTCTTC
TRBD1	TRBJ1-2	TRBV20-1	many	CSAREGQNYGYTF	TGCAGTGCTAGAGAGGGACAGAACTATGGCTACACCTTC
NA	TRBJ2-2	TRBV7-2	many	CASSFQRWTGNTGELFF	TGTGCCAGCAGCTTTCAGAGGTGGACTGGGAACACCGGGGAGCTGTTTTTT
NA	TRBJ1-2	TRBV2	many	CARLSIGRNYGYTF	TGTGCCAGGCTTTCTATAGGCAGGAACTATGGCTACACCTTC
NA	TRBJ1-6	TRBV7-9	few	CASRHGDNSPLHF	TGTGCCAGCAGACACGGGGACAATTCACCCCTCCACTTT
NA	TRBJ2-3	TRBV15	many	CATSLADTNGDTQYF	TGTGCCACCAGCCTCGCGGACACCAACGGGGATACGCAGTATTTT
NA	TRBJ1-4	TRBV7-9	few	CASSYNSGGNEKLFF	TGTGCCAGCAGCTACAATTCCGGGGGGAATGAAAAACTGTTTTTT
TRBD1	TRBJ2-5	TRBV10-3	few	CAIRAGTEKETQYF	TGTGCCATCAGGGCTGGGACAGAAAAAGAGACCCAGTACTTC
NA	TRBJ2-2	TRBV7-8	many	CASSRYGQSLTGELFF	TGTGCCAGCAGCCGTTACGGACAGAGCCTCACCGGGGAGCTGTTTTTT
NA	TRBJ2-3	TRBV20-1	few	CSARGQAPTDTQYF	TGCAGTGCTAGAGGGCAGGCTCCGACAGATACGCAGTATTTT
TRBD1	TRBJ2-6	TRBV29-1	NA	CSAEGQGARANVLTF	TGCAGCGCTGAGGGGCAGGGGGCTAGGGCCAACGTCCTGACTTTC
NA	TRBJ2-2	TRBV6-5	few	CASKSSWPLLGELFF	TGTGCCAGCAAAAGTAGTTGGCCCTTGCTCGGGGAGCTGTTTTTT
NA	TRBJ1-6	TRBV18	few	CASSPGGNSPLHF	TGTGCCAGCTCCCCCGGGGGAAATTCACCCCTCCACTTT
NA	TRBJ2-3	TRBV3-1	few	CASSQASDTQYF	TGTGCCAGCAGCCAAGCTTCAGATACGCAGTATTTT
NA	TRBJ2-7	TRBV5-4	few	CASSFLGAPTYEQYF	TGTGCCAGCAGCTTCTTGGGGGCGCCTACCTACGAGCAGTACTTC
TRBD1	TRBJ1-2	TRBV12-3/TRBV12-4	many	CASSSDRGIGYTF	TGTGCCAGCAGTTCCGACAGGGGAATTGGCTACACCTTC
NA	TRBJ2-7	TRBV28	many	CASRRDNVIYEQYF	TGTGCCAGCAGGCGGGACAACGTGATCTACGAGCAGTACTTC